The T cell receptor (beta chain) under discussion was sequenced for a study of shared clonotypes between healthy human individuals. About the study: The cohort had a couple of women and a few men, ages 18 to 49.

This clone was recorded a few times. Its antigen remains unknown. The V gene lost 6 bases and the J gene lost 1 base, with 15 bases spanning the gap. The CDR3 totals 15 residues. Germline V lookup: CDR1 MNHEY, CDR2 SVGAGI. General study findings and limits: Sampling used blood alone; tissue repertoires probably differ. Naive subsets, compared against memory subsets, generally had larger estimated richness values.

Some clones are missing from TCRdb's copy, which holds only in-frame ones; the method was immunoSEQ multiplex PCR. The sample shows some 1 million clones, about 74% of them seen only once. The sequenced material came from memory CD4+ T cells sorted from blood. The subset: CD45RA-negative fraction. V gene TRBV6-5 combines with J gene TRBJ2-5; D is undetermined. The receptor's source is a man younger than 35 in good health. The CDR3 is CASSRRGGPQETQYF. CDR3 bases: TGTGCCAGCAGCCGTAGAGGTGGACCCCAAGAGACCCAGTACTTC.